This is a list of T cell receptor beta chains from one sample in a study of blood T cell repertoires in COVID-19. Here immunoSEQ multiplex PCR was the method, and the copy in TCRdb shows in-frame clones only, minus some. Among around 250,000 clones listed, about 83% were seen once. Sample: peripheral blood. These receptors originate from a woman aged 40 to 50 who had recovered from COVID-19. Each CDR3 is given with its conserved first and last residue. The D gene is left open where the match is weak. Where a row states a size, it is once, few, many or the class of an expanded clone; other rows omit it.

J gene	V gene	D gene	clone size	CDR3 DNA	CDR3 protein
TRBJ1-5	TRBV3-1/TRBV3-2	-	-	TGTGCCAGCAGCCAAGATGCCCAGGATGGCAATCAGCCCCAGCATTTT	CASSQDAQDGNQPQHF
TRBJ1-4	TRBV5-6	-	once	TGTGCCAGCAGCTTGGCCGGGCCGGCCGCGGGAGAAAAACTGTTTTTT	CASSLAGPAAGEKLFF
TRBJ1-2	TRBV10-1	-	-	TGCGCCAGCAGTCCTTCAGTTTCCTATGGCTACACCTTC	CASSPSVSYGYTF
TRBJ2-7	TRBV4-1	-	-	TGCGCCAGCAGCCAACTAGGGCTTTGGACAGACGAGCAGTACTTC	CASSQLGLWTDEQYF
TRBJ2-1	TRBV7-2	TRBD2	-	TGTGCCAGCAGCTTCCAGCGGGGGGGTGAGGAGCAGTTCTTC	CASSFQRGGEEQFF
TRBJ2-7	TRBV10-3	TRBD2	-	TGTGCCATCGGCGGGGGAGGGGCCCTCTCCTACGAGCAGTACTTC	CAIGGGGALSYEQYF
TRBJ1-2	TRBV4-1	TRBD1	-	TGCGCCAGCAGCCAAGAAGTGGGACAGGGTCGTGGCTACACCTTC	CASSQEVGQGRGYTF
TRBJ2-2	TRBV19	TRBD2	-	TGTGCCAGTAGTATTTCCTCAGCGGGGGGTACCGGGGAGCTGTTTTTT	CASSISSAGGTGELFF
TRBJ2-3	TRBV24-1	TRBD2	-	TGTGCCACCAGTGATTTGCCCAGCGGGGCCGTGTCGGCAGCAGATACGCAGTATTTT	CATSDLPSGAVSAADTQYF
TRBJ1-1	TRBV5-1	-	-	TGCGCCAGCCGGGAGGACCCTAACACTGAAGCTTTCTTT	CASREDPNTEAFF
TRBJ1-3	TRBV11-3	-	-	TGTGCCAGCAGCTCAGGTGGTGGAAACACCATATATTTT	CASSSGGGNTIYF
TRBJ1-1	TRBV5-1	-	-	TGCGCCAGCAGCTTGAGTCAGGGCGCGGTCACTGAAGCTTTCTTT	CASSLSQGAVTEAFF
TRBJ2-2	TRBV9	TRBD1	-	TGTGCCAGCCGAGGCCGACAGGGAGCCGGGGAGCTGTTTTTT	CASRGRQGAGELFF
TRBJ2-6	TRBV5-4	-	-	TGTGCCAGCAGCCCCCAGGGGCCTGGGGCCAACGTCCTGACTTTC	CASSPQGPGANVLTF
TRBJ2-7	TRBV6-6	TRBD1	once	TGTGCCACCAAGTTTTCCGGGACAGGGTCGTACGAGCAGTACTTC	CATKFSGTGSYEQYF
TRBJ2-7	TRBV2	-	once	TGTGCCAGCAAAGGGAGGCCCTACGAGCAGTACTTC	CASKGRPYEQYF
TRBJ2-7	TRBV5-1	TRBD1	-	TGCGCCAGCAGCCTGATGGGACAGGGCTACGAGCAGTACTTC	CASSLMGQGYEQYF
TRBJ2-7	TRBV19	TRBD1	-	TGTGCCAGTAGTATAGTCCCGACAGGGGCCTACGAGCAGTACTTC	CASSIVPTGAYEQYF
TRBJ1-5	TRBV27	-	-	TGTGCCAGCAGTTTATCAGGGGGGGGCAATCAGCCCCAGCATTTT	CASSLSGGGNQPQHF
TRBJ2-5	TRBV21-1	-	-	TGTGCCAGCAGCCCCCCCCTGGGACTAGCGGGGGGTCGGCAAGAGACCCAGTACTTC	CASSPPLGLAGGRQETQYF
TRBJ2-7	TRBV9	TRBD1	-	TGTGCCAGCAGCGTCCGGACAGGGGGTTCTTACGAGCAGTACTTC	CASSVRTGGSYEQYF
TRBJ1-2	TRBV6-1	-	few	TGTGCCAGCAGTGAAGGGCAGTTTTCTTATGGCTACACCTTC	CASSEGQFSYGYTF
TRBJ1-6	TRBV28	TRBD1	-	TGTGCCAGCAGTGATCTGGACAGGCCAAATTCACCCCTCCACTTT	CASSDLDRPNSPLHF
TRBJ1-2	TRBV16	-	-	TGTGCCAGCAGCCCAATCGGGGAGGGCTACACCTTC	CASSPIGEGYTF
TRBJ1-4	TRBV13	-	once	TGTGCCAGCAGCTTCGGTCTGCGCCGGGAAAAACTGTTTTTT	CASSFGLRREKLFF
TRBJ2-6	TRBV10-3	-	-	TGTGCCATCAGTGAGTCTGAGCGTTCTGGGGCCAACGTCCTGACTTTC	CAISESERSGANVLTF
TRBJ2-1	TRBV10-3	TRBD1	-	TGTGCCACGACACAGGGGTGGTCCTACAATGAGCAGTTCTTC	CATTQGWSYNEQFF
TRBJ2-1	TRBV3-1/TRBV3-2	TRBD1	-	TGTGCCAGCAGCCAAGCACGGACAGGGTTCTACAATGAGCAGTTCTTC	CASSQARTGFYNEQFF
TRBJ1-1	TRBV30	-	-	TGTGCCTGGAGTGTAGCCGGTCGGGGGTTTAATGAAGCTTTCTTT	CAWSVAGRGFNEAFF
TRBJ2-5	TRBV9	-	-	TGTGCCAGCAGCGTAGGTTCAGGGCTGGAGACCCAGTACTTC	CASSVGSGLETQYF
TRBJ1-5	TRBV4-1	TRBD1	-	TGCGCCAGCAGCCGACAGGGATCCAACAATCAGCCCCAGCATTTT	CASSRQGSNNQPQHF
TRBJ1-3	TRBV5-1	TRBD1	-	TGCGCCAGCAGCTTCGGGACAGCTAGCTCTGGAAACACCATATATTTT	CASSFGTASSGNTIYF